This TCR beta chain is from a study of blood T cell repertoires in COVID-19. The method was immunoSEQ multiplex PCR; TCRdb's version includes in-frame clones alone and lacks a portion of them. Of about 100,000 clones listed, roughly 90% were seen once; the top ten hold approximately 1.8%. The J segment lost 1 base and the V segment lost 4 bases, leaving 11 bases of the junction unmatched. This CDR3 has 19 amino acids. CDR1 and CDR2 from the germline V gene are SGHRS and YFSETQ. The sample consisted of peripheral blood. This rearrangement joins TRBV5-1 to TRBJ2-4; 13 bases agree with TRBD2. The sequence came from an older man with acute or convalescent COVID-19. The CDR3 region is CASSQRLAGGSRAKNIQYF. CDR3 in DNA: TGCGCCAGCAGCCAGCGACTAGCGGGAGGTTCAAGGGCCAAAAACATTCAGTACTTC.